This TCR beta chain was observed in a study of T cell repertoires in cytomegalovirus infection. As for the study in general: Indicated by public TCR beta signatures were CMV infection and matching HLA type.

A single record per CDR3 protein comes from TCRdb applying MiXCR to the reads. This sample carries approximately 400,000 distinct CDR3 sequences, around 32% of them seen once, and the ten largest clones take around 13%. Note on this clonotype: Antigen: not known.

The V segment lost 2 bases and the J segment 5 bases; nucleotides outside the gene matches: 5. This CDR3 has 14 amino acids. CDR1 is MNHNY and CDR2 is SVGAGI in the germline V gene (reference sequence). Findings and caveats of the study: The ex vivo response was dominated by HLA-C-restricted CMV-specific TCR beta clonotypes. There were carriers of CMV plus the relevant HLA, and cumulative public TCR beta family frequency identified them.

Sequencing was done on a sample of PBMCs. The receptor's source is a human donor in good health (CMV status not recorded). Some clones in this sample may be carry-over from other donors' samples. V is TRBV6-6 and J is TRBJ1-1, with 7 nucleotides matching TRBD1. The DNA of the CDR3 is TGTGCCAGCAGTTACACACAGGGGCAGACTGAAGCTTTCTTT. It yields the protein CASSYTQGQTEAFF.